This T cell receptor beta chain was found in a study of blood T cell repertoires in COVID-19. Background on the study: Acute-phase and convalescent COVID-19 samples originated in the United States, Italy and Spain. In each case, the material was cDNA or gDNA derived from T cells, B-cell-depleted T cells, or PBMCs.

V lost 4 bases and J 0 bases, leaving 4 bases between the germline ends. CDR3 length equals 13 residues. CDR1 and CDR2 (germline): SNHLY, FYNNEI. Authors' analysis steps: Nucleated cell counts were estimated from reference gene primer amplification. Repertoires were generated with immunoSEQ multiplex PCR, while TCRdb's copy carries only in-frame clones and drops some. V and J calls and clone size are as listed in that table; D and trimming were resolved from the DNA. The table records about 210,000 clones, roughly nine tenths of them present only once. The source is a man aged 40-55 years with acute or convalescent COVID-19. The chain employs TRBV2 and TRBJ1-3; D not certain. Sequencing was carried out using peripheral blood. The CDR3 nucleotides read TGTGCCAGCAGTGGTAACTCTGGAAACACCATATATTTT. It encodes CASSGNSGNTIYF. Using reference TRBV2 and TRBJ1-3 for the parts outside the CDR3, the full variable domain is EPEVTQTPSHQVTQMGQEVILRCVPISNHLYFYWYRQILGQKVEFLVSFYNNEISEKSEIFDDQFSVERPDGSNFTLKIRSTKLEDSAMYFCASSGNSGNTIYFGEGSWLTVV.